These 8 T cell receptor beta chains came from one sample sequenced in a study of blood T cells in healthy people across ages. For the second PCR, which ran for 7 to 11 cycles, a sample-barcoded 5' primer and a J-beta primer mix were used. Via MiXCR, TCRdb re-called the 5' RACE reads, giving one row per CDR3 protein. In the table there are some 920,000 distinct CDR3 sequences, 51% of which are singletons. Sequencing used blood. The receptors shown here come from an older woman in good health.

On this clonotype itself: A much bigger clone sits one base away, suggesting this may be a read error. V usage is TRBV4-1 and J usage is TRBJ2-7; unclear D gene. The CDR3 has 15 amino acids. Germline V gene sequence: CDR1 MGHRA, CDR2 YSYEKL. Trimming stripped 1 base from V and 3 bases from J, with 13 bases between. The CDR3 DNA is TGCGCCAGCAGCCAAGGTTCAGTGCCCCTCTACGAGCAGTACTTC. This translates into CASSQGSVPLYEQYF.

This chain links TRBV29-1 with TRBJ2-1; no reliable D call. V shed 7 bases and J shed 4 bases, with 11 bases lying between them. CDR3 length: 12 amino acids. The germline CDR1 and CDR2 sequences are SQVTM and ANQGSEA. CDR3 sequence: CSGDDTYNEQFF. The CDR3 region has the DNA TGCAGCGGGGATGACACGTACAATGAGCAGTTCTTC.

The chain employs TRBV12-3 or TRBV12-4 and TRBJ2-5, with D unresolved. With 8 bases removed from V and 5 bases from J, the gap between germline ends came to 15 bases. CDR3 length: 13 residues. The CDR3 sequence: CASVKGWQETQYF. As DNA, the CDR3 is TGTGCCAGCGTGAAGGGCTGGCAGGAGACCCAGTACTTC.

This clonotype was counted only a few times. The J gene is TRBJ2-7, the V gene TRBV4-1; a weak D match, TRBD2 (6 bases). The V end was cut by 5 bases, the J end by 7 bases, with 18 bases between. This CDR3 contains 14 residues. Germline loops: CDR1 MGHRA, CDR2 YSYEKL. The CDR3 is CASSWTGSANEQYF. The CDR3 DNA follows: TGCGCCAGCAGCTGGACCGGGAGCGCCAATGAGCAGTACTTC.

Here the CDR3 reads CASSVEHRPTGELFF. The CDR3, as DNA: TGTGCCAGCAGCGTAGAACACCGACCGACCGGGGAGCTGTTTTTT. The chain employs TRBV9 and TRBJ2-2, with D hard to call. Germline-derived CDR1 and CDR2 are SGDLS and YYNGEE. The CDR3 loop spans 15 amino acids. The V gene lost 0 bases and the J gene lost 5 bases, with 11 bases spanning the gap. Looking up the rest from reference TRBV9 and TRBJ2-2 gives the full variable domain: DSGVTQTPKHLITATGQRVTLRCSPRSGDLSVYWYQQSLDQGLQFLIQYYNGEERAKGNILERFSAQQFPDLHSELNLSSLELGDSALYFCASSVEHRPTGELFFGEGSRLTVL.

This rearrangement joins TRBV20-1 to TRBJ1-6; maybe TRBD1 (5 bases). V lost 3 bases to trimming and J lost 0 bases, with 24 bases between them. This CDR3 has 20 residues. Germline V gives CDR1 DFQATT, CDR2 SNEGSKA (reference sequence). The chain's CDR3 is CSASEGTDASLSSYNSPLHF. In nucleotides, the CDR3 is TGCAGTGCTAGCGAAGGGACCGACGCTTCTTTAAGCTCCTATAATTCACCCCTCCACTTT.

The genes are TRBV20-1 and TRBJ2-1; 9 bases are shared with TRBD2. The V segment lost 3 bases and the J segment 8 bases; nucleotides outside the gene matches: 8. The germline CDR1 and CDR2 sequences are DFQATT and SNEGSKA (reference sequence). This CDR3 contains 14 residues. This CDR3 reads CSASGGGASDEQFF. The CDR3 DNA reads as TGCAGTGCTAGTGGCGGGGGGGCCTCGGATGAGCAGTTCTTC.

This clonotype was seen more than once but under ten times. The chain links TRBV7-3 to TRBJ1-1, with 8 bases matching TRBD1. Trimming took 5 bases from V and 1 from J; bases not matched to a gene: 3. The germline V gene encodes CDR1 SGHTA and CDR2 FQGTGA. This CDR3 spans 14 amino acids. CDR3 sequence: CASSQTGGNTEAFF. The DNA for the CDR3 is TGTGCCAGCAGCCAAACAGGGGGGAACACTGAAGCTTTCTTT. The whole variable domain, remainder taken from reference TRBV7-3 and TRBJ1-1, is GAGVSQTPSNKVTEKGKYVELRCDPISGHTALYWYRQSLGQGPEFLIYFQGTGAADDSGLPNDRFFAVRPEGSVSTLKIQRTERGDSAVYLCASSQTGGNTEAFFGQGTRLTVV.